These 9 T cell receptor beta chains came from one sample sequenced in a study of CD8 T cells in Susac syndrome. Reverse transcription used about 0.45 to 1 ug RNA and random hexamers. One entry per CDR3 protein, called by TCRdb with MiXCR from the immunoSEQ multiplex PCR reads. The repertoire has some 120,000 distinct CDR3 sequences, 90% to 95% of them found once; the top ten carry approximately 0.12%. The sequencing sample was made of CD4+ T cells from PBMCs. All receptors come from a human donor in good health.

The chain combines TRBV7-2 with TRBJ2-6; D possibly corresponds to TRBD2 (6 bases). Trimming pared 5 bases from V and 0 bases from J, leaving 14 bases between. Looked up from germline, CDR1 is SGHTA and CDR2 is FQGNSA. CDR3 length: 17 amino acids. The CDR3 sequence is CASSQPGLISGANVLTF. For the CDR3, the DNA is TGTGCCAGCAGCCAACCGGGACTTATCTCTGGGGCCAACGTCCTGACTTTC. Supplemented by reference TRBV7-2 and TRBJ2-6, the full variable domain reads GAGVSQSPSNKVTEKGKDVELRCDPISGHTALYWYRQSLGQGLEFLIYFQGNSAPDKSGLPSDRFSAERTGGSVSTLTIQRTQQEDSAVYLCASSQPGLISGANVLTFGAGSRLTVL.

This clonotype was observed a single time. This chain joins TRBV27 and TRBJ2-7; 10 bases match TRBD1. CDR3 length: 14 residues. Germline V gene lookup returns CDR1 MNHEY and CDR2 SMNVEV (reference sequence). V trimming: 6 bases; J trimming: 7 bases; junction bases outside the gene matches: 9. CDR3 loop: CASRTRQGAREQYF. The CDR3 DNA is TGTGCCAGCAGGACACGACAGGGGGCGCGGGAGCAGTACTTC.

CDR3 bases: TGTGCCAGCAGCCCGGACAGGGGAGATGAAAAACTGTTTTTT. It is translated as CASSPDRGDEKLFF. The chain joins TRBV7-2 to TRBJ1-4; 9 bases map to TRBD1. This CDR3 has 14 amino acids. CDR1 is SGHTA and CDR2 is FQGNSA in the germline V gene. V shed 5 bases and J 6 bases; nucleotides not matched to a gene: 4.

As DNA, the CDR3 is TGCAGCGGGGCCAACACTGAAGCTTTCTTT. This sequence encodes CSGANTEAFF. This sequence joins TRBV29-1 and TRBJ1-1, with D unresolved. CDR3 length: 10 amino acids. V was pared by 7 bases and J by 2 bases, with 5 bases between. Germline V gene sequence: CDR1 SQVTM, CDR2 ANQGSEA.

The chain uses TRBV19 and TRBJ2-5; no reliable D call. The CDR3 sequence is 13 residues long. The germline V and J ends were trimmed by 2 bases and 2 bases, with 6 bases remaining between them. From germline, CDR1 is LNHDA and CDR2 SQIVND (reference sequence). The CDR3 region is CASSISIQETQYF. CDR3 sequence (DNA): TGTGCCAGTAGTATATCTATTCAAGAGACCCAGTACTTC.

The chain recombines TRBV3-1 with TRBJ2-3, with D uncertain. Between the trimmed V and J ends, which lost 2 bases and 5 bases, there was a span of 8 bases. Germline V CDR1 and CDR2: LGHDT, YNNKEL (reference sequence). The length of the CDR3 is 13 residues. CDR3 in amino acids: CASSQQNEDTQYF. The DNA for the CDR3 is TGTGCCAGCAGCCAACAGAACGAAGATACGCAGTATTTT.

The chain links TRBV3-1 to TRBJ2-1; 7 bases are shared with TRBD1. CDR1 LGHDT and CDR2 YNNKEL come from the germline V gene (reference sequence). The CDR3 length is 15 residues. Trimming removed 1 base from V and 2 bases from J; junction bases left unmatched: 2. The CDR3 reads CASSQGRGPYNEQFF. CDR3 in DNA: TGTGCCAGCAGCCAAGGAAGGGGGCCCTACAATGAGCAGTTCTTC.

The V and J genes are TRBV5-1 and TRBJ2-5; D is undetermined. The germline V gene encodes CDR1 SGHRS and CDR2 YFSETQ. Trimming took 5 bases from V and 5 from J, leaving 13 bases between them. The CDR3 has 13 amino acids. The CDR3 loop is CASRSGGSETQYF. The CDR3 DNA reads as TGCGCCAGCAGATCGGGTGGGTCGGAGACCCAGTACTTC.

V gene TRBV5-1 combines with J gene TRBJ2-5; D call uncertain. The CDR3 is 12 residues long. V was shortened by 4 bases and J by 2 bases, with 6 bases between the two germline ends. Germline V gene lookup returns CDR1 SGHRS and CDR2 YFSETQ. Written as DNA, the CDR3 is TGCGCCAGCAGCGCGGAGCAAGAGACCCAGTACTTC. Translation: CASSAEQETQYF.